The rows below give T cell receptor beta chains drawn from one sample of a study of blood T cell repertoires in COVID-19. Clones were read by immunoSEQ multiplex PCR, and TCRdb kept only the in-frame ones, dropping some. In the table there are 150,000 to 200,000 clones, 89% of which are singletons. Sequencing used peripheral blood. These receptors all come from a man aged 60 to 75 with acute or convalescent COVID-19. Both conserved end residues are part of each CDR3. Each record gives: D gene, clone size, J gene, V gene, CDR3 protein, CDR3 DNA. The D gene is left open where the match is weak. Clone size is given for some rows only: seen once, a few or many times, or a class if the clone is expanded.

NA	NA	TRBJ1-5	TRBV19	CASSLSREQTQHF	TGTGCCAGTAGTTTAAGCAGGGAACAGACCCAGCATTTT
TRBD2	NA	TRBJ2-7	TRBV5-1	CASSLTSGVGEQYF	TGCGCCAGCAGTTTGACTAGCGGGGTGGGCGAGCAGTACTTC
NA	NA	TRBJ1-4	TRBV18	CASARGGSEKLFF	TGTGCCAGCGCCCGCGGCGGTAGTGAAAAACTGTTTTTT
TRBD1	NA	TRBJ2-3	TRBV10-1	CASRGQAADTQYF	TGCGCCAGCAGGGGACAGGCCGCAGATACGCAGTATTTT
TRBD1	NA	TRBJ1-1	TRBV19	CASSSTGTGFF	TGTGCCAGTAGTTCCACAGGGACAGGTTTCTTT
TRBD1	NA	TRBJ1-2	TRBV7-2	CASSLRGQGYGYTF	TGTGCCAGCAGCCTCAGGGGACAGGGCTATGGCTACACCTTC
TRBD1	NA	TRBJ1-2	TRBV5-1	CASSLQGDGYTF	TGCGCCAGCAGCTTGCAGGGGGATGGCTACACCTTC
TRBD1	NA	TRBJ1-2	TRBV5-1	CASSLQRQGAGGYTF	TGCGCCAGCAGCTTGCAGAGACAGGGGGCGGGTGGCTACACCTTC
NA	NA	TRBJ1-5	TRBV18	CASSPPKGGDQPQHF	TGTGCCAGCTCACCACCGAAAGGGGGAGATCAGCCCCAGCATTTT
NA	few	TRBJ1-5	TRBV6-5	CASSYRSGLQPQHF	TGTGCCAGCAGTTACAGGTCTGGGCTTCAGCCCCAGCATTTT
TRBD1	NA	TRBJ2-1	TRBV4-1	CASSQGQGPSYNEQFF	TGCGCCAGCAGCCAGGGACAGGGTCCCTCCTACAATGAGCAGTTCTTC
NA	NA	TRBJ1-1	TRBV5-1	CASSPVVSVRVSAEAFF	TGCGCCAGCAGCCCGGTGGTCTCTGTCCGTGTTAGTGCTGAAGCTTTCTTT
NA	NA	TRBJ2-3	TRBV7-2	CASSLVGGQADTQYF	TGTGCCAGCAGCTTAGTTGGGGGCCAGGCAGATACGCAGTATTTT
TRBD1	NA	TRBJ2-7	TRBV4-3	CASSQGDSLGEQYF	TGCGCCAGCAGCCAGGGGGACAGTTTGGGGGAGCAGTACTTC
NA	once	TRBJ2-3	TRBV24-1	CATSDGGRDTQYF	TGTGCCACCAGTGACGGGGGGCGGGATACGCAGTATTTT
NA	NA	TRBJ1-1	TRBV27	CASSPLLMNTEAFF	TGTGCCAGCAGTCCCCTCCTAATGAACACTGAAGCTTTCTTT
NA	NA	TRBJ1-6	TRBV13	CASSLAQSPLHF	TGTGCCAGCAGCTTAGCACAGTCACCCCTCCACTTT
NA	NA	TRBJ1-6	TRBV6-2/TRBV6-3	CASSLVSSYNSPLHF	TGTGCCAGCAGTTTGGTGAGCTCCTATAATTCACCCCTCCACTTT
NA	NA	TRBJ2-1	TRBV29-1	CSVEDSRGLNEQFF	TGCAGCGTTGAAGATAGCAGGGGCCTTAATGAGCAGTTCTTC
TRBD1	NA	TRBJ2-2	TRBV4-1	CASSRRQGDLTGELFF	TGCGCCAGCAGCCGACGACAGGGTGATTTAACCGGGGAGCTGTTTTTT